This TCR beta chain is from a study of vaccination and CD4 T cells after COVID-19. Study context: The post-vaccine samples came a median around 75 days after dose two (range 14 to 241). The authors used overlapping spike peptides from SARS-CoV-2, HCoV-NL63, HCoV-OC43 and HCoV-229E to stimulate cells.

As for this clonotype: Its antigen is undetermined.

Cultured CD4+ T cells had their DNA profiled by the Oncomine TCR Beta short-read assay. TCRdb independently ran MiXCR on the PCR reads; one entry per CDR3 protein. This sample has about 13,000 distinct CDR3 sequences; about 76% occur once, and the top ten carry 30% to 40%. Treatment of the sample: approximately 11-day PBMC culture with coronavirus spike peptide pools or control peptides (ViraFEST assay). The sequence derives from a human donor who had recovered from COVID-19. Sequenced: CD4+ T cells from blood, cultured in vitro.

DNA for the CDR3: TGTGCCAGTGCGGTCGGCTTTTCCTACGAGCAGTACTTC. Translating gives CASAVGFSYEQYF. The chain has TRBV19 and TRBJ2-7; D unresolved. Germline loops: CDR1 LNHDA, CDR2 SQIVND (reference sequence). The CDR3 is made up of 13 amino acids. Trimming took off 8 bases at V and 1 base at J, with 12 bases between the two ends.